The clone carrying this T cell receptor (beta chain) was counted between two and nine times. TCRdb recomputed calls from the 5' RACE reads with MiXCR, one row per CDR3 protein. The table includes 90,000 to 100,000 distinct CDR3 sequences, around 17% detected once. The CDR3 covers 15 residues. CDR1 and CDR2 (germline): SGHRS, YFSETQ. The ends lost 4 bases at V and 0 bases at J; junction bases unmatched: 7. The entry originates in a study of T cells of healthy individuals. The receptor was isolated from a human donor in good health. This chain uses TRBV5-1 with TRBJ2-7; 7 bases are a match to TRBD1. The CDR3 DNA reads TGCGCCAGCAGCCTAAGCGGACAGGTCTCCTACGAGCAGTACTTC. Translated: CASSLSGQVSYEQYF.